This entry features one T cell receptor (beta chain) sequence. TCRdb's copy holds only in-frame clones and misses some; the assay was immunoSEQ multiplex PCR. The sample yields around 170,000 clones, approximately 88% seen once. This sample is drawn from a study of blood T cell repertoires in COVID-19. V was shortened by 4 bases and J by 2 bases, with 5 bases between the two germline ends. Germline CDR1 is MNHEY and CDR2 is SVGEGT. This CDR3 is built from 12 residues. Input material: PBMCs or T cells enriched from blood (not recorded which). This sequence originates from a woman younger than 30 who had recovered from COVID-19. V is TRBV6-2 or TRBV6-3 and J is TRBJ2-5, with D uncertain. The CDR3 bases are TGTGCCAGCAGTTTCTTTCAAGAGACCCAGTACTTC. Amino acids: CASSFFQETQYF.